The following is a T cell receptor (beta chain) sequence with its context. Its specificity is unknown. The sample belongs to a study of cytomegalovirus exposure and HLA in healthy donors. Whole-study results and caveats: Analysis performed later showed TCR beta chains linked to HLA being more clonally expanded than equally common others.

A multiplex PCR was run with 60 Vbeta primers and 13 Jbeta primers. Some clones are missing from TCRdb's copy, which holds only in-frame ones; the method was immunoSEQ multiplex PCR. The sample includes tens of thousands of clones, over 70% seen only once; the top ten take 1.2%. This clonotype was obtained from a girl aged 2 to 10 in good health and CMV-seropositive. The sample consisted of PBMCs.

The CDR3 is CASRGTGLTEAFF. CDR3 nucleotides: TGCGCCAGCAGAGGGACAGGGCTTACTGAAGCTTTCTTT. The genes are TRBV5-1 and TRBJ1-1; 9 bases match TRBD1. Trimming took 5 bases from V and 5 from J; bases not matched to a gene: 4. The germline gives CDR1 SGHRS, CDR2 YFSETQ. CDR3 length equals 13 residues. Variable domain in full (rest from reference TRBV5-1 and TRBJ1-1): KAGVTQTPRYLIKTRGQQVTLSCSPISGHRSVSWYQQTPGQGLQFLFEYFSETQRNKGNFPGRFSGRQFSNSRSEMNVSTLELGDSALYLCASRGTGLTEAFFGQGTRLTVV.